Each of the 27 T cell receptor beta chains below was sequenced from the same sample in a study of blood T cell repertoires in COVID-19. Sequenced by immunoSEQ multiplex PCR; TCRdb stores in-frame clones only, minus some. The top ten hold more than 4.5% of the sample, which has fewer than 200,000 clones, less than 85% seen once. What was sequenced was PBMCs or T cells enriched from blood (not recorded which). The receptors were sampled from a woman aged 55-70 years with acute COVID-19.

This clone was seen once. V gene TRBV7-2 combines with J gene TRBJ1-5; D perhaps matches TRBD1 (6 bases). The CDR3 has 16 amino acids. Germline lookup yields CDR1 SGHTA and CDR2 FQGNSA. Trimming removed 0 bases at V and 2 bases at J, with 11 bases between. In nucleotides, the CDR3 is TGTGCCAGCAGCTTAGCAGCGGGGGCCGGCAATCAGCCCCAGCATTTT. Translated, it gives CASSLAAGAGNQPQHF.

The chain is built from TRBV6-1 and TRBJ1-2, with 7 bases aligning to TRBD1. The germline CDR1 and CDR2 sequences are MNHNS and SASEGT. The CDR3 loop spans 17 amino acids. The junction had 13 bases not matched to a gene; V was cut back by 2 bases and J by 4 bases. The CDR3 sequence: CASSERGTGVSGYGYTF. DNA of the CDR3: TGTGCCAGCAGTGAAAGAGGCACAGGGGTTTCGGGCTATGGCTACACCTTC.

This sequence joins TRBV18 and TRBJ2-3, with 8 bases identical to TRBD1. This CDR3 has 16 residues. The junction had 5 bases not matched to a gene; V was cut back by 2 bases and J by 1 base. Germline V lookup: CDR1 KGHSH, CDR2 LQKENI. The CDR3 region is CASSPGATGGTDTQYF. The CDR3 nucleotides are TGTGCCAGCTCACCAGGGGCGACAGGGGGCACAGATACGCAGTATTTT.

In the case of this clone: Other DNA sequences in the sample encode the same CDR3. The chain carries TRBV30 and TRBJ1-1; 7 nucleotides agree with TRBD1. Germline V gene lookup returns CDR1 GTSNPN and CDR2 SVGIG (reference sequence). The V gene end was trimmed by 2 bases and the J gene end by 3 bases; junction bases not matched to a gene: 3. This CDR3 comprises 13 residues. The CDR3 region is CAWSPQGYTEAFF. The DNA for the CDR3 is TGTGCCTGGAGTCCACAGGGGTACACTGAAGCTTTCTTT. The full variable domain, its missing parts supplied by reference TRBV30 and TRBJ1-1, is SQTIHQWPATLVQPVGSPLSLECTVEGTSNPNLYWYRQAAGRGLQLLFYSVGIGQISSEVPQNLSASRPQDRQFILSSKKLLLSDSGFYLCAWSPQGYTEAFFGQGTRLTVV.

The chain recombines TRBV2 with TRBJ2-7, with 11 bases that match TRBD2. V gave up 6 bases and J gave up 2 bases; unmatched junction bases: 9. CDR1 is SNHLY, CDR2 FYNNEI, per germline. This CDR3 has 16 residues. The CDR3 sequence: CASRPGLAGLAYEQYF. DNA of the CDR3: TGTGCCAGCAGACCCGGACTAGCGGGTCTAGCCTACGAGCAGTACTTC.

This chain links TRBV4-2 with TRBJ2-7, with D tentatively TRBD2 (6 bases). Germline-derived CDR1 and CDR2 are LGHNA and YNFKEQ. There are 14 residues in the CDR3. V lost 4 bases to trimming and J lost 2 bases, with 12 bases between them. This chain's CDR3 is CASSRGSGPYEQYF. CDR3 DNA sequence: TGTGCCAGCAGCCGGGGTAGCGGCCCCTACGAGCAGTACTTC.

The chain links TRBV28 to TRBJ1-1; D is possibly TRBD1 (6 bases). CDR3 length equals 13 residues. Germline CDR1 MDHEN, CDR2 SYDVKM. Trimming stripped 6 bases from V and 5 bases from J, with 13 bases between. The CDR3 nucleotides are TGTGCCAGCAGGTTAGCGGGGGCTACTGAAGCTTTCTTT. Translated: CASRLAGATEAFF.

The CDR3 is CASSLGNAGTSTDTQYF. CDR3 sequence (DNA): TGCGCCAGCAGCTTGGGTAATGCAGGAACGAGCACAGATACGCAGTATTTT. J is TRBJ2-3 and V is TRBV5-1; no reliable D call. The length of the CDR3 is 17 residues. The germline V and J ends were trimmed by 0 bases and 0 bases, with 14 bases remaining between them. Germline loops: CDR1 SGHRS, CDR2 YFSETQ.

The gene calls are TRBV28 and TRBJ1-3, with D possibly TRBD1 on 5 matching bases. The V gene's germline CDR1 is MDHEN and CDR2 SYDVKM. V lost 1 base to trimming and J lost 1 base, with 14 bases between them. The CDR3 extends over 17 amino acids. CDR3 DNA sequence: TGTGCCAGCAGTTTATTGCAGGGCCCATCGTCTGGAAACACCATATATTTT. Translation: CASSLLQGPSSGNTIYF.

The chain is built from TRBV4-3 and TRBJ1-3; a weak D match, TRBD1 (5 bases). V lost 0 bases to trimming and J lost 6 bases, with 12 bases between them. CDR1 and CDR2 (germline): LGHNA, YSLEER. The CDR3 covers 15 residues. The CDR3 bases are TGCGCCAGCAGCCAAGATTGGCAGGGTGTAAACACCATATATTTT. This codes for CASSQDWQGVNTIYF.

V gene TRBV4-3 combines with J gene TRBJ1-2, with D possibly TRBD1 on 6 matching bases. This CDR3 is built from 18 residues. V lost 0 bases to trimming and J lost 0 bases, with 17 bases between them. Germline V gene lookup returns CDR1 LGHNA and CDR2 YSLEER. CDR3 protein: CASSQDLQGLPTNYGYTF. The CDR3 coding sequence is TGCGCCAGCAGCCAAGATCTTCAGGGGCTGCCCACTAACTATGGCTACACCTTC.

This clone was seen only once. The chain carries TRBV4-2 and TRBJ2-3; tentatively, D is TRBD2 (6 bases). V dropped 4 bases and J dropped 4 bases, with 15 bases sitting between them. The CDR3 runs 15 residues. Germline V lookup: CDR1 LGHNA, CDR2 YNFKEQ. In DNA, the CDR3 is TGTGCCAGCAGCCTAGCGGAAAAAGAAGCAGATACGCAGTATTTT. It encodes CASSLAEKEADTQYF.

The rearrangement links TRBV30 to TRBJ2-7, with 12 bases lining up with TRBD2. There are 18 residues in the CDR3. Germline V gives CDR1 GTSNPN, CDR2 SVGIG (reference sequence). With V trimmed by 2 bases and J by 0 bases, 11 bases remained unmatched. The CDR3: CAWSPPGLAGKFSYEQYF. The CDR3 coding sequence is TGTGCCTGGAGTCCCCCTGGACTAGCGGGGAAGTTCTCCTACGAGCAGTACTTC.

This chain joins TRBV9 and TRBJ1-4; perhaps TRBD1 as D (6 bases). V lost 2 bases, J lost 8 bases, and 13 bases lay in between. The CDR3 sequence is 14 residues long. Looked up from germline, CDR1 is SGDLS and CDR2 is YYNGEE. The DNA for the CDR3 is TGTGCCAGCAGCGTTGGGGGGGACATCGAAAAACTGTTTTTT. This gives the protein CASSVGGDIEKLFF.

J is TRBJ1-1 and V is TRBV19; 8 bases map to TRBD1. The CDR3 is made up of 20 amino acids. CDR1 LNHDA and CDR2 SQIVND come from the germline V gene (reference sequence). V was pared by 5 bases and J by 1 base, with 21 bases of the junction left unmatched. CDR3 protein: CASSGGRVWQGATGNTEAFF. As DNA, the CDR3 is TGTGCCAGTAGTGGGGGTCGGGTGTGGCAGGGGGCAACGGGGAACACTGAAGCTTTCTTT.

The chain has TRBV30 and TRBJ1-2; D is ambiguous. CDR1 GTSNPN and CDR2 SVGIG come from the germline V gene (reference sequence). Trimming cost V 6 bases and J 8 bases, with 16 bases left between them. The CDR3 has 12 amino acids. The CDR3 reads CACPGGSFGYTF. Written as DNA, the CDR3 is TGTGCCTGCCCTGGCGGGTCCTTCGGCTACACCTTC. Looking up the rest from reference TRBV30 and TRBJ1-2 gives the full variable domain: SQTIHQWPATLVQPVGSPLSLECTVEGTSNPNLYWYRQAAGRGLQLLFYSVGIGQISSEVPQNLSASRPQDRQFILSSKKLLLSDSGFYLCACPGGSFGYTFGSGTRLTVV.

This clone was counted between two and nine times. The chain combines TRBV7-6 with TRBJ2-1; D unresolved. V was shortened by 1 base and J by 4 bases, with 11 bases between the two germline ends. Germline loops: CDR1 SGHVS, CDR2 FNYEAQ. This CDR3 has 15 residues. CDR3: CASSLDLTAYNEQFF. The CDR3 coding sequence is TGTGCCAGCAGCTTAGACCTAACCGCGTACAATGAGCAGTTCTTC. Based on the CDR3 plus reference TRBV7-6 and TRBJ2-1, the full variable domain is GAGVSQSPRYKVTKRGQDVALRCDPISGHVSLYWYRQALGQGPEFLTYFNYEAQQDKSGLPNDRFSAERPEGSISTLTIQRTEQRDSAMYRCASSLDLTAYNEQFFGPGTRLTVL.

This clone came up a few times. V is TRBV5-1 and J is TRBJ2-1; possibly TRBD1 for D (6 bases). This CDR3 is built from 16 residues. CDR1 is SGHRS and CDR2 is YFSETQ in the germline V gene. Trimming took 2 bases from V and 1 from J, leaving 13 bases between them. In DNA, the CDR3 is TGCGCCAGCAGCTTTGGGGGCCTCCTATCCTACAATGAGCAGTTCTTC. This translates into CASSFGGLLSYNEQFF.

CDR3 nucleotide sequence: TGTGCCAGCAGTTTAACGCGGAGGGAAAAACTGTTTTTT. It codes for CASSLTRREKLFF. The rearrangement uses TRBV27 and TRBJ1-4; unclear D gene. The length of the CDR3 is 13 residues. Germline-derived CDR1 and CDR2 are MNHEY and SMNVEV (reference sequence). Trimming stripped 2 bases from V and 8 bases from J, with 9 bases between.

The gene calls are TRBV7-6 and TRBJ1-6, with D possibly TRBD1 on 6 matching bases. Germline V gene lookup returns CDR1 SGHVS and CDR2 FNYEAQ. This CDR3 contains 15 residues. The ends were cut back, 5 bases at V and 3 bases at J, with 11 bases in the middle. As DNA, the CDR3 is TGTGCCAGCAGCCCCGGGACAAGCTATAATTCACCCCTCCACTTT. This gives the protein CASSPGTSYNSPLHF. The complete variable domain, with remaining parts taken from reference TRBV7-6 and TRBJ1-6, reads GAGVSQSPRYKVTKRGQDVALRCDPISGHVSLYWYRQALGQGPEFLTYFNYEAQQDKSGLPNDRFSAERPEGSISTLTIQRTEQRDSAMYRCASSPGTSYNSPLHFGNGTRLTVT.

A single count supports this clone. This CDR3 reads CASSQDGGAVQFF. Here the CDR3 DNA reads TGTGCCAGCAGCCAAGATGGGGGCGCCGTGCAGTTCTTC. V usage is TRBV4-2 and J usage is TRBJ2-1; D perhaps matches TRBD1 (6 bases). The CDR3 runs to 13 residues. Trimming removed 0 bases at V and 12 bases at J, with 12 bases between. In germline, CDR1 is LGHNA, CDR2 YNFKEQ.

This chain uses TRBV11-2 with TRBJ2-7, with D uncertain. Germline assignment: CDR1 SGHAT and CDR2 FQNNGV. The germline V and J ends were trimmed by 2 bases and 6 bases, with 11 bases remaining between them. The CDR3 has 13 residues. The CDR3 DNA sequence: TGTGCCAGCAGCTTATATCAAGAGGCCGAGCAGTACGTC. It yields the protein CASSLYQEAEQYV.

This rearrangement joins TRBV5-1 to TRBJ1-4; D is possibly TRBD1 (6 bases). CDR3 length equals 15 residues. V was pared by 4 bases and J by 3 bases, with 13 bases between. From germline, CDR1 is SGHRS and CDR2 YFSETQ. The CDR3: CASSIGQYPNEKLFF. CDR3 coding DNA: TGCGCCAGCAGCATAGGACAGTACCCTAATGAAAAACTGTTTTTT.

A few counts support this clone. The chain links TRBV24-1 to TRBJ1-5, with D uncertain. The germline CDR1 and CDR2 sequences are KGHDR and SFDVKD. This CDR3 contains 12 residues. Trimming took off 4 bases at V and 9 bases at J, with 9 bases between the two ends. CDR3 sequence (DNA): TGTGCCACCAGTGAGGCGGGAGGGCCCCAGCATTTT. It specifies CATSEAGGPQHF.

The J gene is TRBJ2-3, the V gene TRBV10-3; possible D gene TRBD2, 6 bases. V was shortened by 7 bases and J by 1 base, with 12 bases between the two germline ends. The CDR3 length is 14 residues. The germline V gene encodes CDR1 ENHRY and CDR2 SYGVKD. CDR3 residues: CAITKGGGTDTQYF. CDR3 DNA: TGTGCCATCACGAAAGGAGGGGGCACAGATACGCAGTATTTT.

This chain links TRBV6-2 or TRBV6-3 with TRBJ2-5; D is possibly TRBD1 (6 bases). The V end was cut by 2 bases, the J end by 2 bases, with 6 bases between. Germline V gene data show CDR1 as MNHEY and CDR2 as SVGEGT. The CDR3 is made up of 13 amino acids. The CDR3: CASSYGQQETQYF. The CDR3 DNA reads TGTGCCAGCAGTTACGGACAGCAAGAGACCCAGTACTTC.

V gene TRBV14 combines with J gene TRBJ2-7, with 14 bases fitting TRBD2. With V trimmed by 4 bases and J by 5 bases, 7 bases remained unmatched. The CDR3 contains 16 residues. In germline, CDR1 is SGHDN, CDR2 FVKESK. The CDR3 nucleotides read TGTGCCAGCAGCCGACGGACTAGCGGGGGGCACGACGAGCAGTACTTC. It codes for CASSRRTSGGHDEQYF.